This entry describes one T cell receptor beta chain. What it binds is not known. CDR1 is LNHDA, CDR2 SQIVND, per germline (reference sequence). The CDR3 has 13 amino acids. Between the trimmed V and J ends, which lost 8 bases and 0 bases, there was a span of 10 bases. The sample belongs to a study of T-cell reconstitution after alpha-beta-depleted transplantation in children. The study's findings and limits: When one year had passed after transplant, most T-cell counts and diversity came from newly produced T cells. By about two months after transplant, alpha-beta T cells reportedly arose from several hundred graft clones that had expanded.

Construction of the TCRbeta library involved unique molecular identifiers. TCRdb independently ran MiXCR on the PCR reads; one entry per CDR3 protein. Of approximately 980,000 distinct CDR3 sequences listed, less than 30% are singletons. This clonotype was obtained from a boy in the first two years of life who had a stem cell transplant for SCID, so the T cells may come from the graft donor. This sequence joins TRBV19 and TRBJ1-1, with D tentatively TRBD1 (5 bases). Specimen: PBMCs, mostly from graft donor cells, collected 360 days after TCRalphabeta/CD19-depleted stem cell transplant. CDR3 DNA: TGTGCCAGTGGAGGCAGGGTGAACACTGAAGCTTTCTTT. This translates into CASGGRVNTEAFF. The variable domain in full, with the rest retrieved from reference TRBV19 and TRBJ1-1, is DGGITQSPKYLFRKEGQNVTLSCEQNLNHDAMYWYRQDPGQGLRLIYYSQIVNDFQKGDIAEGYSVSREKKESFPLTVTSAQKNPTAFYLCASGGRVNTEAFFGQGTRLTVV.